Sequencing of this TCR beta chain was carried out in a study of T-cell reconstitution after alpha-beta-depleted transplantation in children. This clonotype showed up just a few times. The antigen is undetermined. Preparation of the TCRbeta library used unique molecular identifiers. TCRdb called the PCR reads again in MiXCR, with one record for every CDR3 protein. The sample contains fewer than 750,000 distinct CDR3 sequences, over 20% of which appear only once. V was shortened by 3 bases and J by 6 bases, with 8 bases between the two germline ends. CDR3 length: 12 residues. Germline CDR1 WNHNN, CDR2 SYGVQD (reference sequence). Study-wide findings and caveats: Several patients had high TCRbeta diversity at day 60; it came from surviving recipient T cells and thymic progenitors. Alpha-beta T cells about two months after transplant reportedly derived from several hundred expanded graft clones. One year after transplant, T-cell counts and diversity came mostly from newly produced T cells.

The chain carries TRBV10-1 and TRBJ1-1; D gene ambiguous. The source of this sequence is a boy in the first two years of life with Wiskott-Aldrich syndrome, due to receive a stem cell transplant. The source material was PBMCs, sampled before TCRalphabeta/CD19-depleted stem cell transplant. The CDR3 region is CASSDGSAEAFF. CDR3 coding DNA: TGCGCCAGCAGTGACGGGTCCGCTGAAGCTTTCTTT.